This note documents a single T cell receptor (beta chain) sequence. Its antigen is not known. The data originate from a study of response to subunit inactivated influenza vaccine. General study results and limits: New T cells are recruited in small numbers by each seasonal influenza vaccination, according to the authors' suggestion.

CDR1 and CDR2 (germline): MDHEN, SYDVKM. The ends lost 4 bases at V and 7 bases at J; junction bases unmatched: 12. The CDR3 contains 17 residues. One entry per CDR3 protein, called by TCRdb with MiXCR from the RT-PCR reads. The sample shows about 780,000 distinct CDR3 sequences, around 18% of them seen only once. The source of this sequence is a man in his forties or fifties who received an inactivated influenza vaccine. The sample in question was PBMCs from blood, obtained about 5 days after vaccination. The V call is TRBV28, the J call TRBJ2-1; 11 bases align to TRBD2. The CDR3 sequence: CASSYPASGGTLNEQFF. CDR3 bases: TGTGCCAGCAGTTACCCAGCTAGCGGGGGGACCCTGAATGAGCAGTTCTTC.